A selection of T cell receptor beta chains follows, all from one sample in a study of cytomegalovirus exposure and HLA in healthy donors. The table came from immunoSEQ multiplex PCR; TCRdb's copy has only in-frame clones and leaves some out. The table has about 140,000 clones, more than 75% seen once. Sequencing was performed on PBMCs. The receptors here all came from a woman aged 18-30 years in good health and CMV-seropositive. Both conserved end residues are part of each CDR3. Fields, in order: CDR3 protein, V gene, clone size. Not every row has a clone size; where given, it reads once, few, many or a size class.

CDR3aa: CASSLDQGRAYNEQFF; v_gene: TRBV5-1; abundance: .
CDR3aa: CASSLGGTGGQPQHF; v_gene: TRBV5-5; abundance: .
CDR3aa: CASSGLGASRDEQYF; v_gene: TRBV19; abundance: .
CDR3aa: CASSLGTLREQYF; v_gene: TRBV5-4; abundance: once
CDR3aa: CASSLSLTGGSPLHF; v_gene: TRBV27; abundance: .
CDR3aa: CASTEPNQRSGNTIYF; v_gene: TRBV11-2; abundance: .
CDR3aa: CATSRDGGLYNEQFF; v_gene: TRBV15; abundance: .
CDR3aa: CASSLAVTGSGNTIYF; v_gene: TRBV7-8; abundance: .
CDR3aa: CAISESDRGDSNYGYTF; v_gene: TRBV10-3; abundance: .
CDR3aa: CAWSVGGHGYQPQHF; v_gene: TRBV30; abundance: .
CDR3aa: CAYRGVDTGELFF; v_gene: TRBV6-1; abundance: .
CDR3aa: CASRLLAGGGGDTQYF; v_gene: TRBV28; abundance: .
CDR3aa: CASSELQGAYGYTF; v_gene: TRBV10-2; abundance: .
CDR3aa: CASSLDATGTNYGYTF; v_gene: TRBV7-2; abundance: .
CDR3aa: CASSRRESYEQYF; v_gene: TRBV11-2; abundance: .
CDR3aa: CASSDPGQSNTEAFF; v_gene: TRBV9; abundance: few
CDR3aa: CASSPPGQTRNTIYF; v_gene: TRBV18; abundance: .
CDR3aa: CASSDLHSGANVLTF; v_gene: TRBV2; abundance: .
CDR3aa: CASHGQGARNTGELFF; v_gene: TRBV7-9; abundance: .
CDR3aa: CASSIGGGHTEAFF; v_gene: TRBV19; abundance: .
CDR3aa: CASSQEAPSYEQYF; v_gene: TRBV4-2; abundance: .
CDR3aa: CASRSTGITFNEQFF; v_gene: TRBV6-6; abundance: .
CDR3aa: CASSKDSYSNQPQHF; v_gene: TRBV5-1; abundance: once
CDR3aa: CSAGFPGDEKLFF; v_gene: TRBV29-1; abundance: .
CDR3aa: CASSPWSSGERNTQYF; v_gene: TRBV18; abundance: few
CDR3aa: CASSLQGSGEKLFF; v_gene: TRBV5-4; abundance: .
CDR3aa: CASSPRLQRGGDTQYF; v_gene: TRBV5-4; abundance: .
CDR3aa: CASRKDRGPGEQYF; v_gene: TRBV2; abundance: .
CDR3aa: CASILGGFPGSPLHF; v_gene: TRBV28; abundance: once
CDR3aa: CASSASGQGGYGYTF; v_gene: TRBV9; abundance: .
CDR3aa: CASSLGQGTVNEKLFF; v_gene: TRBV7-7; abundance: .
CDR3aa: CASSQDWGRDTQYF; v_gene: TRBV4-1; abundance: .
CDR3aa: CASSYTRTGGNTIYF; v_gene: TRBV6-5; abundance: .
CDR3aa: CASSLSHRGVYEQYF; v_gene: TRBV27; abundance: .
CDR3aa: CASSERQGIQPQHF; v_gene: TRBV2; abundance: .
CDR3aa: CAWNVRQPAYGYTF; v_gene: TRBV30; abundance: .
CDR3aa: CASSTQDYNTGELFF; v_gene: TRBV9; abundance: .
CDR3aa: CASSARDGGLSRGEAFF; v_gene: TRBV6-1; abundance: .
CDR3aa: CASSSFPRGVRGETQYF; v_gene: TRBV7-2; abundance: few
CDR3aa: CASSADRRNTEAFF; v_gene: TRBV10-2; abundance: few
CDR3aa: CASSWRSSWQPQHF; v_gene: TRBV5-6; abundance: .
CDR3aa: CASSSPRGYEQFF; v_gene: TRBV4-1; abundance: .
CDR3aa: CASLDRGRKGTEAFF; v_gene: TRBV2; abundance: .
CDR3aa: CASSFLSSGANVLTF; v_gene: TRBV28; abundance: once
CDR3aa: CASSLGQAAYGYTF; v_gene: TRBV7-8; abundance: .
CDR3aa: CASSYSRAVTGNTIYF; v_gene: TRBV6-5; abundance: once
CDR3aa: CASSLSDRGAYNSPLHF; v_gene: TRBV27; abundance: .